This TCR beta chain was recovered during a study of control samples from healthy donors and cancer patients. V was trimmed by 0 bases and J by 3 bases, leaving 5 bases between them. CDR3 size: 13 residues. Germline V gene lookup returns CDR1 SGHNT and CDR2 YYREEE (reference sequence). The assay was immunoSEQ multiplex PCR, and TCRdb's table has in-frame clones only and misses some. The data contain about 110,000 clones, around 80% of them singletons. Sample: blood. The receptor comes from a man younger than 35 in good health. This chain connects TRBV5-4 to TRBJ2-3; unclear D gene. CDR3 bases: TGTGCCAGCAGCTTGGCCGGAACAGATACGCAGTATTTT. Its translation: CASSLAGTDTQYF.